This TCR beta chain came from a study of shared clonotypes between healthy human individuals. Study-wide background: Donors were a couple of women and a few men aged 18 to 49. Three plates each covered CD4 naive and memory; CD8 naive two, CD8 memory one.

At the deep level, the assay was run. TCRdb keeps only in-frame clones here, not all; method: immunoSEQ multiplex PCR. This sample has about 610,000 clones, with roughly 97% found just once. The authors divided CD4+ cells into CD45RA+ naive and CD45RA-negative memory subsets. CDR1 is MNHNY and CDR2 is SVGAGI in the germline V gene (reference sequence). The CDR3 is 15 residues long. V lost 0 bases and J lost 2; bases outside the gene matches: 3. The receptor was isolated from a woman aged 25 to 45 in good health. V usage is TRBV6-6 and J usage is TRBJ2-7, with 8 bases identical to TRBD1. Sequencing used naive CD4+ T cells sorted from blood. Subset denoted: CD45RA+ positively selected. CDR3: CASSYSTGATYEQYF. CDR3 nucleotides: TGTGCCAGCAGTTACTCGACAGGGGCCACCTACGAGCAGTACTTC.